A selection of T cell receptor beta chains follows, all from one sample in a study of OX40 agonist ivuxolimab in advanced cancers. Data came from immunoSEQ multiplex PCR; TCRdb stores just in-frame clones and leaves some out. The sample includes around 23,000 clones, around 80% of them seen just once. The sample here was CD4+ or CD8+ T cells sorted from blood, taken in a trial of the OX40 agonist ivuxolimab. The receptors were sampled from an adult with an advanced solid tumor such as melanoma, head and neck, liver or kidney cancer. Both conserved end residues are part of each CDR3. D genes are given only for firm matches. Not every row has a clone size; where given, it reads once, few, many or a size class.

TRBJ2-2,.,.,TRBV4-3,TGCGCCAGCAGCCAAGTACAGGGTTTCACCGGGGAGCTGTTTTTT,CASSQVQGFTGELFF
TRBJ2-4,.,.,TRBV11-2,TGTGCCAGCAGCTTGGAAAAGGGGTCGCACATTCAGTACTTC,CASSLEKGSHIQYF
TRBJ1-2,.,.,TRBV7-2,TGTGCCAGCAGCTCTTCCCTGGGACCGGTCTATGGCTACACCTTC,CASSSSLGPVYGYTF
TRBJ1-5,once,.,TRBV11-3,TGTGCCAGCAGCCTTCAGGCCGGGGGCTGGAATCAGCCCCAGCATTTT,CASSLQAGGWNQPQHF
TRBJ2-2,.,.,TRBV6-5,TGTGCCAGCAGTCTGGGTAGCTCTCCCGGGGAGCTGTTTTTT,CASSLGSSPGELFF
TRBJ2-7,.,.,TRBV20-1,TGCAGTGCGGGAAGCCCCTACGAGCAGTACTTC,CSAGSPYEQYF
TRBJ2-7,.,TRBD1,TRBV7-9,TGTGCCAGCAGCTTACCGGACAGGGGCCATCACGAGCAGTACTTC,CASSLPDRGHHEQYF
TRBJ1-1,.,.,TRBV18,TGTGCCAGCTCACCACCGGAGGTGTCCGAGAAAGCTTTCTTT,CASSPPEVSEKAFF
TRBJ2-5,.,TRBD2,TRBV6-4,TGTGCCAGCAGTGACGTAGCGGGGGCTCAAGAGACCCAGTACTTC,CASSDVAGAQETQYF
TRBJ2-5,few,TRBD1,TRBV5-6,TGTGCCAGCAGCGATCGCGGGACAGGGGTCCAAGAGACCCAGTACTTC,CASSDRGTGVQETQYF